This TCR beta chain was obtained from a study of T-cell reconstitution after alpha-beta-depleted transplantation in children. About this clonotype itself: Its antigen is currently unknown.

Whole-study results and caveats: About two months after transplant, alpha-beta T cells reportedly came from several hundred expanded graft clones. Newly produced T cells mostly provided counts and TCRbeta diversity after one year, as hyperexpanded clones declined.

Germline lookup yields CDR1 MNHNS and CDR2 SASEGT. The CDR3 totals 16 residues. The V end lost 6 bases, the J end lost 0 bases, and 15 bases lay between the germline ends. Molecular barcoding with unique molecular identifiers was used for the TCRbeta library. MiXCR was run by TCRdb on the PCR reads, yielding one entry per CDR3 protein. The sample consists of about 260,000 distinct CDR3 sequences, roughly 12% of them appearing once. The V and J genes are TRBV6-1 and TRBJ2-1; D unresolved. The specimen was peripheral blood, collected 180 days after TCRalphabeta/CD19-depleted stem cell transplant. This clonotype originated in a male patient under 10 years old who had a stem cell transplant for chronic granulomatous disease, so the T cells may come from the graft donor. In DNA, the CDR3 is TGTGCCAGCAGGAGACTTTCAGGTAGCTCCTACAATGAGCAGTTCTTC. This sequence encodes CASRRLSGSSYNEQFF.